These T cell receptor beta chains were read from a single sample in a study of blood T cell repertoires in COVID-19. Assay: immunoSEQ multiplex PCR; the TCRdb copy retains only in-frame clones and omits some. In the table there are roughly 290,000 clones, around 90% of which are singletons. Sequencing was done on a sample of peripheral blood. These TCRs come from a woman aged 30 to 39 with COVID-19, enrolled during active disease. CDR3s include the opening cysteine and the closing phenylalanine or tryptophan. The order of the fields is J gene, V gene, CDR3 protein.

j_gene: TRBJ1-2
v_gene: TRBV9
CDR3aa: CASSVAGAPTNYGYTF

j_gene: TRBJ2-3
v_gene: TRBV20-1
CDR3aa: CSASRLVTDTQYF

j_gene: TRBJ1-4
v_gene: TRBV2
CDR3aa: CASSEKDRINEKLFF

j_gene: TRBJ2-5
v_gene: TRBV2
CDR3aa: CASRDRGETQYF

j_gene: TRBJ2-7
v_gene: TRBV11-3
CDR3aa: CASSLGADSYEQYF

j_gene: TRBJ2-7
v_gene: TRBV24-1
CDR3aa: CATSAQPAEVYEQYF

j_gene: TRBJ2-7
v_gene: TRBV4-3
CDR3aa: CASSQELASGSYEQYF

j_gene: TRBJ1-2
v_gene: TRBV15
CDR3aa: CATSRGGDGYTF

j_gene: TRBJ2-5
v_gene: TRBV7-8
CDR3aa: CASSLVGGQETQYF

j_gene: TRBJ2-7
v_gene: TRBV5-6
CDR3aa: CASSLGTSAFYEQYF

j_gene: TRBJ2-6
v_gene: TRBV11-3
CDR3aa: CASSLGLAGSGANVLTF

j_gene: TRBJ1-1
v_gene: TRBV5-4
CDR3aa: CASSSTGGRTEAFF

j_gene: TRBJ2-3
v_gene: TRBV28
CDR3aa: CASSRRDRGDTDTQYF

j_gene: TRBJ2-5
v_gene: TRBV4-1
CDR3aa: CASSQPWTSGRATQYF

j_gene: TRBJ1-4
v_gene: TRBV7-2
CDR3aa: CASSPRWQTNEKLFF

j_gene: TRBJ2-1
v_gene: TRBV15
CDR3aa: CATSGLLAGGINEQFF

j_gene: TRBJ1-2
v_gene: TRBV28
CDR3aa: CASSLFSRGLDGYTF

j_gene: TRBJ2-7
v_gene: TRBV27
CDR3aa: CASSISRQGLAYEQYF

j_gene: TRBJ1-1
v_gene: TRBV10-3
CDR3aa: CAIRPGHSNTEAFF

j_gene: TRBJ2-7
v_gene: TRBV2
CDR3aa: CASSWGRSRYEQYF

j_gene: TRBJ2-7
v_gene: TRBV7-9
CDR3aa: CASSRLAGAFGEQYF

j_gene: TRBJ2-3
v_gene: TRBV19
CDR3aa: CASSNTGVPLGRTDTQYF

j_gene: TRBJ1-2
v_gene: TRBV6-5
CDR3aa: CASSYRTGHGYTF

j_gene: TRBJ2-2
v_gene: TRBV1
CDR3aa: CTSSQESGRHTGELFF

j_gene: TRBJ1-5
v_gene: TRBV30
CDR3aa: CAWRGRGDQPQHF

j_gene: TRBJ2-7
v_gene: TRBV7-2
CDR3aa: CASSLDRGPYEQYF

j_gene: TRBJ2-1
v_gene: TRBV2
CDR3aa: CASSVNSGGYNEQFF

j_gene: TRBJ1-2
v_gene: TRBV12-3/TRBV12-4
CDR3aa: CASSPNRVLGYTF

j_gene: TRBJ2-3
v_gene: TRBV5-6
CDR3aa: CASSLRTGFRTDTQYF

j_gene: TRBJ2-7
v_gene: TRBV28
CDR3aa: CASRLTGSSYEQYF

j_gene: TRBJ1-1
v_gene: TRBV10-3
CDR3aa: CAIRDPRGGGRTEAFF

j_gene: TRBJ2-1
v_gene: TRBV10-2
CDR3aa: CASSDPLAGGPLNEQFF

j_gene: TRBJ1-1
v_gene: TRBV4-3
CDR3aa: CASSLYGTGNTEAFF

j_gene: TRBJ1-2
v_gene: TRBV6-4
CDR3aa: CASSEYGNYGYTF

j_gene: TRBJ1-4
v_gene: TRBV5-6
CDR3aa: CASSLWGQGTEKLFF

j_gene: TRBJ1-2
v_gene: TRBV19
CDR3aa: CASSIISGYGYTF

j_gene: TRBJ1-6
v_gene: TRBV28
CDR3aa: CASTGAGGRSPLHF

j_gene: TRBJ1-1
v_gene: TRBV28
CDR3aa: CASSSPPVNTEAFF

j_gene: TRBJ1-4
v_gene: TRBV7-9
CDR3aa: CASSLGTGGDNEKLFF

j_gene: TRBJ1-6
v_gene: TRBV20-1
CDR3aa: CSAAAGSPLHF

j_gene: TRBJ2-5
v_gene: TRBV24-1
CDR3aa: CATSDSGLETQYF

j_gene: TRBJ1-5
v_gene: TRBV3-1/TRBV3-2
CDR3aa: CASSQETGRSVPQHF

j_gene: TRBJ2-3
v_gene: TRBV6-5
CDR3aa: CASRGGDTQYF

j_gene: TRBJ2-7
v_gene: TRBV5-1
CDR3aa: CASSLYGANTEQYF

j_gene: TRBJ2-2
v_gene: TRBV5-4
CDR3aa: CASSQGLAENTGELFF

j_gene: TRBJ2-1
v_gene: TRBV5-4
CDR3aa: CASSPGLAAIYNEQFF

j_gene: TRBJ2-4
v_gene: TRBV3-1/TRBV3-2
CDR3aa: CASSHNSRGKNIQYF

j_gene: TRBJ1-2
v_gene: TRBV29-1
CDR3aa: CSVGGVDGYTF